These T cell receptor beta chains were read from a single sample in a study of CD8+ T cells in alopecia areata. TCRdb's table, derived via immunoSEQ multiplex PCR, lists solely in-frame clones and lacks some. The table shows 200,000 to 250,000 clones, with 35% to 40% occurring only once. The specimen was CD4+ T cells sorted from blood, collected between weeks 30 and 35, from a patient treated with tofacitinib. These receptors were collected from a human donor with alopecia areata. The CDR3 runs from the conserved cysteine through the conserved F or W. The D gene is left open where the match is weak. Clone size appears in some rows only: once, few, many, or a class for an expanded clone.

D	size	V	J	CDR3	DNA
TRBD1	many	TRBV18	TRBJ2-7	CASSPSRDREHEQYF	TGTGCCAGCTCACCAAGCCGGGACAGGGAACACGAGCAGTACTTC
TRBD1	-	TRBV29-1	TRBJ2-1	CSTSQGTGLSNKQFF	TGCAGCACCTCTCAGGGGACAGGCCTCTCCAATAAGCAGTTCTTC
-	-	TRBV6-4	TRBJ1-3	CASSAGSGSGNTIYF	TGTGCCAGCAGTGCCGGCTCGGGGTCCGGAAACACCATATATTTT
-	-	TRBV6-5	TRBJ2-7	CASSYSRQSYEQYF	TGTGCCAGCAGTTACTCGAGACAGTCCTACGAGCAGTACTTC
-	-	TRBV23-1	TRBJ1-5	CASSQSPGSQPQHF	TGCGCCAGCAGTCAATCCCCAGGGAGTCAGCCCCAGCATTTT
TRBD1	-	TRBV27	TRBJ1-5	CASTDRVDQPQHF	TGTGCCAGCACCGACAGGGTAGATCAGCCCCAGCATTTT
-	few	TRBV25-1	TRBJ2-7	CASSGRTVSYEQYF	TGTGCCAGCAGTGGGAGGACAGTTTCCTACGAGCAGTACTTC
-	-	TRBV7-8	TRBJ2-7	CASSLVHSSYSYEQYF	TGTGCCAGCAGCTTAGTGCACAGTTCATACTCCTACGAGCAGTACTTC
-	few	TRBV6-6	TRBJ1-5	CASSYKGDSNQPQHF	TGTGCCAGCAGTTACAAGGGGGATAGCAATCAGCCCCAGCATTTT
-	few	TRBV18	TRBJ1-1	CASSPLEAGAFF	TGTGCCAGCTCACCTTTAGAAGCGGGAGCTTTCTTT
-	once	TRBV2	TRBJ2-7	CASRQRDLWAHYEQYF	TGTGCCAGCAGACAAAGGGACTTGTGGGCTCACTACGAGCAGTACTTC
TRBD2	-	TRBV5-4	TRBJ2-5	CASSLGRTSGRAGETQYF	TGTGCCAGCAGCTTGGGCCGGACTAGCGGGAGGGCCGGGGAGACCCAGTACTTC
TRBD1	-	TRBV5-1	TRBJ2-1	CASSSRDRGLGNNEQFF	TGCGCCAGCAGCTCCCGGGACAGGGGGTTGGGAAACAATGAGCAGTTCTTC
TRBD2	once	TRBV15	TRBJ2-1	CATSRGETSGSDEQFF	TGTGCCACCAGCAGAGGGGAGACTAGCGGTTCAGATGAGCAGTTCTTC
-	-	TRBV30	TRBJ2-7	CAWSGANSYEQYF	TGTGCCTGGAGTGGGGCGAACTCCTACGAGCAGTACTTC
-	-	TRBV30	TRBJ1-5	CAWSPGSDNQPQHF	TGTGCCTGGAGTCCTGGGTCCGATAATCAGCCCCAGCATTTT
-	many	TRBV11-2	TRBJ1-1	CASSQESGLGAFF	TGTGCCAGCAGCCAGGAGTCTGGACTTGGAGCTTTCTTT
TRBD1	few	TRBV9	TRBJ2-1	CASSEQGAGNEQFF	TGTGCCAGCAGCGAACAGGGGGCAGGTAATGAGCAGTTCTTC
TRBD1	-	TRBV15	TRBJ2-7	CATSRQGQGSYEQYF	TGTGCCACCAGCAGGCAAGGACAGGGATCCTACGAGCAGTACTTC
-	few	TRBV6-1	TRBJ2-6	CASRGAETGANVLTF	TGTGCCAGCAGGGGGGCCGAGACTGGGGCCAACGTCCTGACTTTC
-	-	TRBV6-5	TRBJ2-1	CASSYSGSASYNEQFF	TGTGCCAGCAGTTACTCCGGATCCGCGTCTTACAATGAGCAGTTCTTC
TRBD2	-	TRBV6-5	TRBJ2-7	CASSYQGGGSYEQYF	TGTGCCAGCAGTTACCAGGGCGGGGGCTCCTACGAGCAGTACTTC
TRBD2	-	TRBV4-1	TRBJ2-3	CASCRAGGADTQYF	TGCGCCAGCTGTCGAGCGGGAGGCGCAGATACGCAGTATTTT
TRBD1	-	TRBV7-9	TRBJ1-4	CASRTRTGSEKLFF	TGTGCCAGCAGGACCAGGACAGGGTCCGAAAAACTGTTTTTT
TRBD1	-	TRBV6-5	TRBJ2-1	CASRGGTGKFYEQFF	TGTGCCAGCAGAGGGGGGACAGGGAAGTTTTATGAGCAGTTCTTC
TRBD2	few	TRBV7-9	TRBJ2-1	CASSLETSGSRTNEQFF	TGTGCCAGCAGCTTAGAGACTAGCGGGAGTAGAACCAATGAGCAGTTCTTC
TRBD2	-	TRBV7-9	TRBJ2-1	CASSFVGRDEQFF	TGTGCCAGCAGCTTCGTCGGGAGGGATGAGCAGTTCTTC
TRBD2	few	TRBV28	TRBJ2-4	CASSTQGLVDIQYF	TGTGCCAGCAGTACTCAAGGACTAGTCGACATTCAGTACTTC
TRBD2	-	TRBV5-6	TRBJ2-1	CASSLKVQREVEQFF	TGTGCCAGCAGCTTGAAGGTTCAGCGGGAGGTTGAGCAGTTCTTC
TRBD1	few	TRBV6-1	TRBJ1-5	CASKRTGDNQPQHF	TGTGCCAGCAAACGTACAGGGGACAATCAGCCCCAGCATTTT
-	-	TRBV10-3	TRBJ2-3	CAISRGTDTQYF	TGTGCCATCAGTAGGGGCACAGATACGCAGTATTTT
-	few	TRBV9	TRBJ1-6	CASSAQGTRDSPLHF	TGTGCCAGCAGTGCTCAGGGAACGAGGGATTCACCCCTCCACTTT
-	few	TRBV5-1	TRBJ1-5	CASSLDGVGNQPQHF	TGCGCCAGCAGCTTGGACGGGGTTGGCAATCAGCCCCAGCATTTT
-	-	TRBV5-6	TRBJ2-7	CASSLVSRARYEQYF	TGTGCCAGCAGTCTGGTCTCCAGAGCTCGCTACGAGCAGTACTTC
-	many	TRBV10-3	TRBJ2-7	CASGGTYEQYF	TGTGCCTCAGGAGGGACCTACGAGCAGTACTTC
-	-	TRBV2	TRBJ1-2	CASSGGRDNYGYTF	TGTGCCAGCAGTGGGGGTAGGGATAACTATGGCTACACCTTC
TRBD2	-	TRBV4-1	TRBJ2-7	CASSQVDMGLAGVGEQYF	TGCGCCAGCAGCCAAGTTGATATGGGACTAGCGGGAGTCGGCGAGCAGTACTTC
-	-	TRBV29-1	TRBJ2-5	CSVDLGRTETQYF	TGCAGCGTTGATTTGGGTCGGACGGAGACCCAGTACTTC
TRBD1	-	TRBV5-4	TRBJ2-7	CASSLSFGTGFYEQYF	TGTGCCAGCAGCTTGTCGTTCGGGACAGGGTTCTACGAGCAGTACTTC
TRBD2	few	TRBV7-9	TRBJ2-1	CASSLSGSHSSEQFF	TGTGCCAGCAGCTTAAGCGGGAGTCATAGCAGTGAGCAGTTCTTC
TRBD2	-	TRBV15	TRBJ2-3	CATGIGPGGIADTQYF	TGTGCCACAGGCATCGGGCCGGGAGGGATCGCGGATACGCAGTATTTT